This T cell receptor (beta chain) was sequenced in a study of blood T cell repertoires in COVID-19. Study-level information: The origin of the acute and convalescent COVID-19 samples was the United States, Italy and Spain.

Sequencing used immunoSEQ multiplex PCR; TCRdb keeps in-frame clones, though not all of them. The repertoire holds 300,000 or so clones, with roughly 90% as singletons. CDR1 and CDR2 from the germline V gene are MNHEY and SMNVEV (reference sequence). V was clipped by 3 bases and J by 5 bases; unmatched bases: 3. The CDR3 has 14 amino acids. This clone was recorded many times. This TCR was sampled from a woman between 25 and 40 years old with COVID-19, enrolled during active disease. Sequences were obtained from peripheral blood. The chain has TRBV27 and TRBJ2-1, with 8 bases matching TRBD2. The CDR3 sequence: CASSFGGGHNEQFF. CDR3 sequence (DNA): TGTGCCAGCAGTTTCGGGGGGGGACACAATGAGCAGTTCTTC.